The T cell receptor beta chain under discussion was sequenced for a study of T-cell reconstitution after alpha-beta-depleted transplantation in children. Trimming took off 1 base at V and 5 bases at J, with 13 bases between the two ends. CDR3 length equals 15 residues. CDR1 is MDHEN and CDR2 is SYDVKM in the germline V gene. The library targeted TCRbeta and was prepared with unique molecular identifiers. TCRdb fed the PCR reads into MiXCR, producing one record per CDR3 protein. The table has under 250,000 distinct CDR3 sequences, roughly a quarter seen once; the top ten hold 4% to 5.5%. The sample here was PBMCs, mostly from graft donor cells, taken 360 days after TCRalphabeta/CD19-depleted stem cell transplant. This chain links TRBV28 with TRBJ2-3, with D perhaps matching TRBD1 or TRBD2 (5 bases each). This clonotype was sampled from a female patient between 2 and 10 years old who had a stem cell transplant for congenital amegakaryocytic thrombocytopenia, so the T cells may come from the graft donor. CDR3 DNA sequence: TGTGCCAGCAGTTTATTTCCGAGGGGCTTAGATACGCAGTATTTT. Protein sequence: CASSLFPRGLDTQYF.